These 3 T cell receptor beta chains came from one sample sequenced in a study of shared clonotypes between healthy human individuals. Clones were read by immunoSEQ multiplex PCR, and TCRdb kept only the in-frame ones, dropping some. Of millions of clones listed, over 85% were seen once; the top ten hold under 0.15%. The sequencing sample was made of naive CD4+ T cells sorted from blood. Subset noted: CD45RA+ positively selected. These receptors originate from a man between 18 and 35 years old in good health.

The chain links TRBV5-1 to TRBJ2-7; the D call may be TRBD1 or TRBD2 (5 bases each). Germline assignment: CDR1 SGHRS and CDR2 YFSETQ. V lost 0 bases and J lost 3, with 13 bases in between. The CDR3 runs 15 residues. The CDR3 protein is CASSLGGTARYEQYF. Here the CDR3 DNA reads TGCGCCAGCAGCTTGGGTGGGACGGCCCGCTACGAGCAGTACTTC.

The chain joins TRBV6-1 to TRBJ2-2; TRBD1 is a possible D gene (6 bases). Trimming removed 6 bases from V and 1 base from J, with 9 bases in between. The CDR3 spans 14 residues. Germline V gene data show CDR1 as MNHNS and CDR2 as SASEGT. Here the CDR3 DNA reads TGTGCCAGCAGCGAGGGACAGAACACCGGGGAGCTGTTTTTT. Translation gives CASSEGQNTGELFF.

In regard to this clone: Distinct nucleotide sequences in the sample also encode this CDR3. The chain carries TRBV25-1 and TRBJ2-7, with unresolved D. Trimming cost V 0 bases and J 2 bases, with 5 bases left between them. Germline CDR1 is MGHDK and CDR2 is SYGVNS. The CDR3 length is 13 residues. The CDR3 reads CASSEYGTYEQYF. The CDR3 nucleotides are TGTGCCAGCAGTGAATACGGTACCTACGAGCAGTACTTC.